The 11 T cell receptor beta chains below all came from one sample that was sequenced in a study of ipilimumab plus nivolumab after autologous stem cell transplantation. Sequencing used immunoSEQ multiplex PCR; TCRdb keeps in-frame clones, though not all of them. The sample has over 8,000 clones; 67% are singletons. Sequencing used PBMCs, obtained in a trial of ipilimumab plus nivolumab as post-transplant consolidation. These receptors all stem from a female donor with multiple myeloma.

The chain links TRBV5-6 to TRBJ1-3, with a possible D match to TRBD1 (5 bases). This CDR3 contains 14 residues. CDR1 is SGHDT and CDR2 is YYEEEE in the germline V gene. Trimming left V 2 bases short and J 4 bases short, with 10 bases between. The DNA for the CDR3 is TGTGCCAGCAGCTTAGGGGACGGCGGAAACACCATATATTTT. It translates to CASSLGDGGNTIYF.

The chain joins TRBV6-5 to TRBJ2-7; D gene uncertain. The CDR3 is 13 residues long. Trimming removed 2 bases at V and 1 base at J, with 6 bases between. Germline values: CDR1 MNHEY, CDR2 SVGAGI. This CDR3 is CASSYGESYEQYF. CDR3 nucleotide sequence: TGTGCCAGCAGTTACGGCGAGTCCTACGAGCAGTACTTC.

Points on this clone: The junction shows a germline mismatch at one end, possibly a read error. The rearrangement uses TRBV7-7 and TRBJ2-1; weak D call: TRBD2 (5 bases). This CDR3 has 16 amino acids. The germline CDR1 and CDR2 sequences are SSHAT and FNYEAQ (reference sequence). The CDR3 loop reads CASSLQKLGNYNEQFF. CDR3 nucleotides: TGTGCTAGCAGCTTACAGAAACTAGGAAACTACAATGAGCAGTTCTTC.

The chain uses TRBV5-1 and TRBJ2-3, with D possibly being TRBD2 (6 bases). CDR1 is SGHRS, CDR2 YFSETQ, per germline. This CDR3 spans 15 amino acids. Deletions cut 7 bases from V and 3 bases from J, with 18 bases between. The DNA for the CDR3 is TGCGCCAGCTTTACGACGGGGGAGTTTACAGATACGCAGTATTTT. Amino acids: CASFTTGEFTDTQYF.

This chain joins TRBV9 and TRBJ2-1, with 7 bases aligning to TRBD2. With V trimmed by 3 bases and J by 0 bases, 3 bases remained unmatched. The CDR3 is 15 residues long. CDR1 and CDR2 from the germline V gene are SGDLS and YYNGEE. The CDR3 DNA reads as TGTGCCAGCAGCGCGGGAGGAAGCTCCTACAATGAGCAGTTCTTC. Encoded protein: CASSAGGSSYNEQFF.

The gene calls are TRBV11-1 and TRBJ2-7; D call uncertain. Germline V CDR1 and CDR2: SGHAT, FQDESV (reference sequence). The CDR3 length is 12 residues. V gave up 4 bases and J gave up 3 bases, with 7 bases separating them. The CDR3 loop reads CASSSSIYEQYF. The CDR3 DNA reads TGTGCCAGCAGCTCTTCTATCTACGAGCAGTACTTC.

This clone was observed a single time. The chain links TRBV19 to TRBJ1-1, with a tentative D call TRBD1 (6 bases). The CDR3 extends over 14 amino acids. Germline V CDR1 and CDR2: LNHDA, SQIVND (reference sequence). Trimming removed 6 bases at V and 1 base at J, with 12 bases between. The CDR3 region is CASRVGGSNTEAFF. Here the CDR3 DNA reads TGTGCCAGTAGGGTGGGGGGCTCGAACACTGAAGCTTTCTTT.

On this clone itself: One junction end disagrees with the germline gene, perhaps due to a read error. The chain is built from TRBV5-3 and TRBJ2-5; TRBD1 matches at 8 bases. TRBV5-3 is given ORF status, its function remaining uncertain. The CDR3 loop spans 14 amino acids. The CDR3 nucleotides read TGTGCCAGCAGCTTGGCGGACAGGGCAGAGACCCAGTACTTC. Its protein is CASSLADRAETQYF.

This clone was seen a few times. The rearrangement links TRBV7-3 to TRBJ1-2; no clear D. The V and J ends lost 1 base and 1 base respectively, with 10 bases between them. The CDR3 length is 15 residues. Germline V gene lookup returns CDR1 SGHTA and CDR2 FQGTGA. As DNA, the CDR3 is TGTGCCAGCAGCTTAAGCTTTCCGCTTAACTATGGCTACACCTTC. It specifies CASSLSFPLNYGYTF.

This clone occurred a few times. The CDR3 sequence: CASSLSRGLGNTGELFF. The CDR3 DNA follows: TGTGCCAGCAGCTTATCCCGGGGGCTAGGGAACACCGGGGAGCTGTTTTTT. The gene calls are TRBV7-7 and TRBJ2-2; either TRBD1 or TRBD2 may supply D (6 bases each). Germline V gives CDR1 SSHAT, CDR2 FNYEAQ (reference sequence). The CDR3 is 17 residues long. The V and J ends lost 2 bases and 1 base respectively, with 14 bases between them.

This chain joins TRBV27 and TRBJ2-7; no clear D gene. Trimming took 4 bases from V and 2 from J, leaving 12 bases between them. The CDR3 extends over 14 amino acids. The germline gives CDR1 MNHEY, CDR2 SMNVEV (reference sequence). The CDR3 sequence is CASSYGKKPYEQYF. In DNA, the CDR3 is TGTGCCAGCAGTTACGGTAAGAAGCCCTACGAGCAGTACTTC.